The clone carrying this T cell receptor (beta chain) was counted between two and nine times. For TCRbeta, the library was prepared with unique molecular identifiers. Using its own MiXCR run on the PCR reads, TCRdb lists one record per CDR3 protein. The sample lists about 350,000 distinct CDR3 sequences, 13% occurring once. This record belongs to a study of T-cell reconstitution after alpha-beta-depleted transplantation in children. CDR3 length equals 12 residues. Per the germline V gene, CDR1 is DFQATT and CDR2 is SNEGSKA (reference sequence). V lost 3 bases, J lost 7 bases, and 12 bases lay in between.

The specimen comprised PBMCs, sampled from the stem cell graft. The genes are TRBV20-1 and TRBJ1-1, with D unclear. This clonotype was obtained from a human donor who donated a stem cell graft to a child with Fanconi anemia. The CDR3, as DNA: TGCAGTGCTAGTCAAGTTGCCAGTGAAGCTTTCTTT. This translates into CSASQVASEAFF.